One sample yielded the 26 T cell receptor beta chains listed below, sequenced in a study of cytomegalovirus exposure and HLA in healthy donors. The PCR used 60 Vbeta and 13 Jbeta primers. The protocol was immunoSEQ multiplex PCR, while the TCRdb copy is restricted to in-frame clones and leaves out a portion. The table lists 150,000 to 250,000 clones, 79% of them singletons. Sequencing used PBMCs. These TCRs come from a girl between 5 and 17 years old in good health and CMV-seropositive.

The CDR3 reads CASSFRPGQGNSGNTIYF. The CDR3 region has the DNA TGTGCCAGCAGTTTTAGGCCTGGACAGGGGAACTCTGGAAACACCATATATTTT. This rearrangement joins TRBV28 to TRBJ1-3; TRBD1 matches 9 bases. In germline, CDR1 is MDHEN, CDR2 SYDVKM. Losses at the gene ends were 3 bases for V and 0 bases for J; bases not matched to a gene: 9. The CDR3 is 18 residues long.

The chain couples TRBV5-4 to TRBJ2-7; 11 bases match TRBD2. This CDR3 is built from 16 residues. In germline, CDR1 is SGHNT, CDR2 YYREEE (reference sequence). V shed 1 base, J shed 0 bases, and the junction held 3 bases outside the gene matches. The CDR3 loop is CASSLPSGGYSYEQYF. CDR3 coding DNA: TGTGCCAGCAGCTTGCCTAGCGGGGGGTACTCCTACGAGCAGTACTTC.

The gene calls are TRBV5-6 and TRBJ2-7; 9 bases match TRBD1. CDR1 is SGHDT, CDR2 YYEEEE, per germline. V shed 3 bases and J 5 bases; nucleotides not matched to a gene: 9. This CDR3 has 15 amino acids. The CDR3 is CASSWSGTGLHEQYF. DNA for the CDR3: TGTGCCAGCAGCTGGTCCGGGACAGGGCTTCACGAGCAGTACTTC.

This clone was counted only a few times. The chain recombines TRBV10-3 with TRBJ2-7; 7 positions agree with TRBD1. The CDR3 length is 15 residues. Per the germline V gene, CDR1 is ENHRY and CDR2 is SYGVKD. V gave up 6 bases and J gave up 2 bases; unmatched junction bases: 10. The CDR3 DNA reads as TGTGCCATCAGACCGGGTGGGACAGTTGCCTACGAGCAGTACTTC. Protein product: CAIRPGGTVAYEQYF.

This clone was detected only once. As DNA, the CDR3 is TGCGCCAGCAGCTACTTAGGGGGCGGATGGGAGACCCAGTACTTC. This codes for CASSYLGGGWETQYF. This chain joins TRBV5-1 and TRBJ2-5; 7 positions match TRBD1. Germline V gives CDR1 SGHRS, CDR2 YFSETQ. The V gene end was trimmed by 3 bases and the J gene end by 5 bases; junction bases not matched to a gene: 10. This CDR3 has 15 amino acids.

This chain connects TRBV6-1 to TRBJ1-2, with 7 bases that match TRBD1. Trimming took 0 bases from V and 4 from J; bases not matched to a gene: 11. Germline V gene data show CDR1 as MNHNS and CDR2 as SASEGT. The CDR3 is 17 residues long. As DNA, the CDR3 is TGTGCCAGCAGTGAAGCGCGTCATAGGGGGCCACTCTATGGCTACACCTTC. It specifies CASSEARHRGPLYGYTF.

This clone has just a few counts. This chain joins TRBV7-9 and TRBJ1-2; D gene unclear. The CDR3 extends over 14 amino acids. Germline CDR1 and CDR2: SEHNR and FQNEAQ (reference sequence). Trimming removed 0 bases from V and 6 bases from J, with 11 bases in between. The CDR3 region has the DNA TGTGCCAGCAGCTTAGCGGGCGCTCCGGATGGCTACACCTTC. It is translated as CASSLAGAPDGYTF.

The chain is built from TRBV7-9 and TRBJ2-7, with TRBD1 as a possible D gene (6 bases). The length of the CDR3 is 14 residues. CDR1 is SEHNR and CDR2 is FQNEAQ in the germline V gene (reference sequence). V was pared by 3 bases and J by 4 bases, with 13 bases between. The CDR3 reads CASSFTGRSYEQYF. CDR3 coding DNA: TGTGCCAGCAGCTTTACAGGGAGATCTTACGAGCAGTACTTC.

J is TRBJ2-3 and V is TRBV10-3; 10 bases map to TRBD2. V shed 9 bases, J shed 6 bases, and the junction held 12 bases outside the gene matches. CDR3 length: 15 residues. CDR1 is ENHRY, CDR2 SYGVKD, per germline. CDR3 loop: CAIWDLAGGSDTQYF. The CDR3 region has the DNA TGTGCCATTTGGGATTTAGCGGGGGGTAGCGATACGCAGTATTTT.

The chain employs TRBV4-1 and TRBJ2-5; 11 nucleotides agree with TRBD2. The germline V gene has CDR1 MGHRA and CDR2 YSYEKL. V lost 5 bases and J lost 2; bases outside the gene matches: 10. The CDR3 loop spans 17 amino acids. The chain's CDR3 is CASSNLAGGHPQETQYF. Written as DNA, the CDR3 is TGCGCCAGCAGCAACCTAGCGGGGGGCCACCCTCAAGAGACCCAGTACTTC.

This clone was observed once. This CDR3 reads CASSGLAGGPYEQYF. The CDR3 DNA follows: TGTGCCAGCAGTGGCTTAGCGGGGGGGCCCTACGAGCAGTACTTC. The chain joins TRBV6-1 to TRBJ2-7; 11 nucleotides align to TRBD2. The CDR3 runs 15 residues. J was trimmed by 2 bases and V by 4 bases; bases with no gene match: 4. Looked up from germline, CDR1 is MNHNS and CDR2 is SASEGT.

CDR3 nucleotide sequence: TGTGCCATCAAGCCGGACTTGATTTACAATGAGCAGTTCTTC. Protein product: CAIKPDLIYNEQFF. The chain recombines TRBV10-3 with TRBJ2-1; weak D call: TRBD2 (5 bases). CDR3 length: 14 amino acids. Trimming pared 7 bases from V and 4 bases from J, leaving 14 bases between. The germline V gene encodes CDR1 ENHRY and CDR2 SYGVKD.

This clone was seen just once. The rearrangement joins TRBV20-1 to TRBJ2-3, with D hard to call. CDR3 length: 11 amino acids. Trimming left V 0 bases short and J 6 bases short, with 4 bases between. Germline V CDR1 and CDR2: DFQATT, SNEGSKA (reference sequence). CDR3 loop: CSARDLDTQYF. CDR3 nucleotides: TGCAGTGCTAGAGACTTGGATACGCAGTATTTT.

This clone was counted between two and nine times. This chain joins TRBV5-1 and TRBJ2-3, with a weak D call TRBD1 (5 bases). Per germline, CDR1 SGHRS and CDR2 YFSETQ. Trimming pared 2 bases from V and 1 base from J, leaving 8 bases between. The CDR3 loop spans 14 amino acids. The CDR3 is CASSFLTGTDTQYF. The CDR3 bases are TGCGCCAGCAGCTTCCTGACAGGCACAGATACGCAGTATTTT.

The CDR3 spells CASTISAGDNEQFF. For the CDR3, the DNA is TGTGCCAGCACCATTAGCGCGGGGGACAATGAGCAGTTCTTC. This chain connects TRBV7-2 to TRBJ2-1; TRBD2 agrees at 7 bases. Trimming took 7 bases from V and 5 from J; bases not matched to a gene: 8. Germline CDR1 and CDR2: SGHTA and FQGNSA. CDR3 length: 14 residues.

The chain has TRBV19 and TRBJ1-4; D might be TRBD1 (5 bases). V was trimmed by 2 bases and J by 3 bases, leaving 10 bases between them. The germline V gene has CDR1 LNHDA and CDR2 SQIVND (reference sequence). The CDR3 runs 15 residues. CDR3 amino acids: CASSIKGSPNEKLFF. In DNA, the CDR3 is TGTGCCAGTAGTATAAAGGGGTCGCCTAATGAAAAACTGTTTTTT.

This clone was detected only a few times. V usage is TRBV25-1 and J usage is TRBJ2-5, with TRBD1 as a possible D gene (5 bases). V was cut by 1 base and J by 7 bases, with 13 bases left in between. Germline lookup yields CDR1 MGHDK and CDR2 SYGVNS. This CDR3 is built from 14 residues. CDR3 residues: CASSELGQLGTQYF. The DNA for the CDR3 is TGTGCCAGCAGTGAATTGGGGCAGCTGGGGACCCAGTACTTC.

CDR3 amino acids: CASSQLGQGVGLSGNTIYF. The CDR3 DNA sequence: TGTGCCAGCAGCCAACTGGGACAGGGAGTGGGTCTCTCTGGAAACACCATATATTTT. V is TRBV16 and J is TRBJ1-3; 9 bases agree with TRBD1. The J segment lost 0 bases and the V segment lost 2 bases, leaving 11 bases of the junction unmatched. Germline V gene data show CDR1 as KGHSY and CDR2 as FQNENV. CDR3 length: 19 amino acids.

The V and J genes are TRBV25-1 and TRBJ2-5; 7 bases fit TRBD2. V lost 6 bases and J lost 3; bases outside the gene matches: 13. The length of the CDR3 is 16 residues. In germline, CDR1 is MGHDK, CDR2 SYGVNS. CDR3 in amino acids: CASSPLGGDGKETQYF. The CDR3 DNA sequence: TGTGCCAGCAGCCCTCTGGGAGGGGACGGTAAAGAGACCCAGTACTTC.

In this sample, this clone turned up once. The V call is TRBV4-2, the J call TRBJ1-2, with 9 bases identical to TRBD1. The CDR3 loop spans 15 amino acids. CDR1 and CDR2 (germline): LGHNA, YNFKEQ. V gave up 1 base and J gave up 8 bases; unmatched junction bases: 8. The DNA for the CDR3 is TGTGCCAGCAGCCAAGGGACAGGGGCCCGTTGGGGCTACACCTTC. Residues: CASSQGTGARWGYTF.

The chain is built from TRBV6-5 and TRBJ2-7, with D perhaps TRBD2 (5 bases). Germline V gene sequence: CDR1 MNHEY, CDR2 SVGAGI. The CDR3 extends over 13 amino acids. The V end was cut by 8 bases, the J end by 6 bases, with 17 bases between. The DNA of the CDR3 is TGTGCCAGCCGAGCGGAGTCTACGGGCGAGCAGTACTTC. Its translation is CASRAESTGEQYF.

The chain combines TRBV5-1 with TRBJ2-5, with TRBD2 as a possible D gene (6 bases). Germline V gene lookup returns CDR1 SGHRS and CDR2 YFSETQ. Trimming pared 4 bases from V and 7 bases from J, leaving 20 bases between. CDR3 length: 15 residues. The CDR3 protein is CASSPSGYLEGTQYF. The CDR3, as DNA: TGCGCCAGCAGCCCGAGCGGGTATTTAGAGGGGACCCAGTACTTC.

The chain employs TRBV6-7 and TRBJ2-3; 9 bases map to TRBD2. TRBV6-7 is classed as an ORF, of uncertain function. V trimming: 5 bases; J trimming: 1 base; junction bases outside the gene matches: 4. The CDR3 sequence is 15 residues long. CDR3: CASSPIAGGTDTQYF. CDR3 DNA: TGTGCCAGCAGTCCTATAGCGGGGGGCACAGATACGCAGTATTTT.

This chain links TRBV5-8 with TRBJ1-4; 7 bases agree with TRBD1. The J segment lost 10 bases and the V segment lost 5 bases, leaving 8 bases of the junction unmatched. CDR3 length: 13 residues. Germline-derived CDR1 and CDR2 are SGHTS and YDEGEE. CDR3 nucleotide sequence: TGTGCCAGCAGATTACAGGGGTCTGGAAAACTGTTTTTT. It codes for CASRLQGSGKLFF.

This clone was observed a few times. The chain uses TRBV4-2 and TRBJ1-2; possible D gene TRBD1, 5 bases. This CDR3 is built from 13 residues. Germline values: CDR1 LGHNA, CDR2 YNFKEQ. V dropped 0 bases and J dropped 6 bases, with 8 bases sitting between them. CDR3 DNA sequence: TGTGCCAGCAGCCAAGAGGGGGGAGATGGCTACACCTTC. Its translation is CASSQEGGDGYTF.

The chain combines TRBV5-4 with TRBJ2-3; TRBD2 matches 15 bases. Germline CDR1 and CDR2: SGHNT and YYREEE (reference sequence). Unmatched junction bases numbered 9, after V lost 4 bases and J lost 6 bases. This CDR3 is built from 17 residues. DNA for the CDR3: TGTGCCAGCAGCCGCGGCGGACTAGCGGGGGGGCCGGATACGCAGTATTTT. Translated, it gives CASSRGGLAGGPDTQYF. Full variable domain (rest looked up from reference TRBV5-4 and TRBJ2-3): ETGVTQSPTHLIKTRGQQVTLRCSSQSGHNTVSWYQQALGQGPQFIFQYYREEENGRGNFPPRFSGLQFPNYSSELNVNALELDDSALYLCASSRGGLAGGPDTQYFGPGTRLTVL.